The 5 T cell receptor beta chains below were found in one sample sequenced in a study of T cell changes during pregnancy in multiple sclerosis. Profiling relied on immunoSEQ multiplex PCR, and the TCRdb table lists in-frame clones only, not all of them. This sample carries about 59,000 clones, roughly 94% of them seen once, and the ten largest clones take under 3%. This material consisted of CD8+ T cells from peripheral blood mononuclear cells, taken after pregnancy. These receptors were collected from a female donor with multiple sclerosis, enrolled in a pregnancy study.

This clone showed up just once. The chain joins TRBV29-1 to TRBJ1-1; 9 positions agree with TRBD1. With 1 base clipped from V and 4 bases from J, the junction kept 10 bases outside the gene matches. The length of the CDR3 is 16 residues. The germline V gene encodes CDR1 SQVTM and CDR2 ANQGSEA. This CDR3 reads CSVEGPGQGYATEAFF. The CDR3, as DNA: TGCAGCGTTGAAGGCCCGGGACAGGGATATGCCACTGAAGCTTTCTTT.

This chain connects TRBV28 to TRBJ2-7; 9 nucleotides align to TRBD1. Germline lookup yields CDR1 MDHEN and CDR2 SYDVKM. Trimming took 7 bases from V and 4 from J; bases not matched to a gene: 17. The CDR3 consists of 17 residues. CDR3 residues: CASKTGTGFGETYEQYF. The CDR3 nucleotides read TGTGCCAGCAAAACCGGGACAGGGTTTGGGGAGACGTACGAGCAGTACTTC.

The V call is TRBV19, the J call TRBJ2-7; weak D call: TRBD2 (6 bases). Trimming pared 5 bases from V and 3 bases from J, leaving 17 bases between. Germline values: CDR1 LNHDA, CDR2 SQIVND (reference sequence). This CDR3 region has 15 residues. Written as DNA, the CDR3 is TGTGCCAGTAGTCAGACGGGACGGGGGAGCTACGAGCAGTACTTC. Translation: CASSQTGRGSYEQYF.

The CDR3 sequence is CASSVGGGRAVYF. The DNA for the CDR3 is TGTGCCAGCAGCGTAGGAGGTGGGAGGGCCGTCTATTTT. V is TRBV9 and J is TRBJ2-3, with 7 positions matching TRBD2. J lost 15 bases, V lost 0 bases, and 10 bases had no gene match. There are 13 residues in the CDR3. Germline CDR1 reads SGDLS; CDR2 reads YYNGEE. Based on the CDR3 plus reference TRBV9 and TRBJ2-3, the full variable domain is DSGVTQTPKHLITATGQRVTLRCSPRSGDLSVYWYQQSLDQGLQFLIQYYNGEERAKGNILERFSAQQFPDLHSELNLSSLELGDSALYFCASSVGGGRAVYFGPGTRLTVL.

The V call is TRBV4-1, the J call TRBJ2-7, with unresolved D. The germline gives CDR1 MGHRA, CDR2 YSYEKL. V lost 0 bases and J 3 bases, leaving 15 bases between the germline ends. This CDR3 is built from 16 residues. The CDR3 loop is CASSQDDISYNYEQYF. CDR3 coding DNA: TGCGCCAGCAGCCAAGACGATATTAGCTATAACTACGAGCAGTACTTC.